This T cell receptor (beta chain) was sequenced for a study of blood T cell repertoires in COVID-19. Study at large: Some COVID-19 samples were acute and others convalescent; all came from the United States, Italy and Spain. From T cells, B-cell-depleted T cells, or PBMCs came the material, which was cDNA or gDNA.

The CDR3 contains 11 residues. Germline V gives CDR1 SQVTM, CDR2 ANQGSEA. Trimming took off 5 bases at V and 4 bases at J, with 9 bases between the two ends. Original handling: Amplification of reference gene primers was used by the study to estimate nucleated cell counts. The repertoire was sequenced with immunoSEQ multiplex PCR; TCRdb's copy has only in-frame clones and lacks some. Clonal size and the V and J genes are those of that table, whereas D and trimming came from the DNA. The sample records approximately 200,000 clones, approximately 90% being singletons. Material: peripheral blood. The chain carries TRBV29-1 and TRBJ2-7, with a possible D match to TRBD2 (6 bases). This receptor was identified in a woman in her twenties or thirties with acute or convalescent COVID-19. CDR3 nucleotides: TGCAGCGTTCGGGAGATATACGAGCAGTACTTC. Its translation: CSVREIYEQYF.